This TCR beta chain comes out of a study of blood T cell repertoires in COVID-19 (dated by TCRdb to the early 2020s). General notes on the study: Collaborator samples came from the United States, Italy and Spain and covered acute and convalescent phases of COVID-19. The material from the prospective study consisted of cDNA or gDNA derived from T cells, B-cell-depleted T cells, or PBMCs. Subjects who had been exposed to COVID-19, were actively infected with it, or had recovered from it provided the deeply sampled blood TCRbeta repertoires that made up the dataset. The repertoires were made available in a free public database intended to serve as a resource for research on the immune response to SARS-CoV-2. Samples were obtained from the ongoing ImmuneRACE study (first 160 participants) and from 950 to 1,500 subjects provided by 6 global collaborators. The sample metadata nearly always contained a de-identified subject ID, COVID-19 status, age in years and sex. Where available, HLA class I and class II types were obtained from metadata supplied by the sample provider rather than from assay-based typing. The paper's findings and limits, for the study overall: Clinical and demographic metadata were provided uncurated, with the amount varying by source and participant.

About this clone: No cognate antigen has been identified for it. Base qualities are not recorded, but no much larger clone differs from it by a single base.

The CDR3 runs 15 residues from the cysteine to the phenylalanine. Here the CDR3 DNA is all that survives: 45 bases in frame from base 1. The CDR1 and CDR2 encoded by the germline V gene are SGHTA and FQGTGA. Trimming takes 5 bases from V and 8 bases from J, and the germline ends sit 21 bases apart. TCRbeta CDR3 regions were amplified from genomic DNA by means of the immunoSEQ Assay, a bias-controlled multiplex PCR. The paper's data handling went like this. Within the assay, amplification of reference gene primers was used to estimate how many nucleated cells each sample contained. To quantify the absolute abundance of each unique TCRbeta CDR3 rearrangement, sequence reads were collapsed and filtered. For each sample, productive Simpson clonality was calculated by taking the square root of Simpson's diversity index across productive rearrangements. The table was pulled from immuneACCESS by TCRdb, which kept in-frame rearrangements only. Such tables lose some clones; where checked, under half of the loss comes from unresolved V genes, and the rest has no known cause. That table is the source of V, J and clone size, and D and trimming were worked out from the DNA. The sample has hundreds of thousands of clones on record, around 80% of them singletons. The ten largest clones capture around 1.3% of the sample.

One collaborating source in Seattle enrolled patients during active infection and followed them longitudinally through the course of disease. The collaborating institutions used their own protocols to collect whole blood in K2EDTA tubes. For TCRbeta analysis, collaborators shipped samples as frozen whole blood, isolated PBMCs, or DNA extracted from either of those sample types. Source material: peripheral blood. Here the chain combines TRBV7-3 and TRBJ2-5, and the D gene may be TRBD2, 7 bases matching. The source of this sequence is a woman younger than 45 with COVID-19, enrolled during active disease. This receptor carries the CDR3 CASSPLDGGGGTQYF. The nucleotide sequence is given as TGTGCCAGCAGCCCCCTAGATGGGGGGGGCGGCACCCAGTACTTC.